This T cell receptor (beta chain) derives from a study of T cells in Graves' hyperthyroidism and ophthalmopathy. Study-level information: Peripheral blood was obtained at initial diagnosis, preceding any treatment. Study findings and constraints: Most clonotypes expanded in the thyroid (above 0.001) were also present in blood.

Hyperthyroidism patients were newly diagnosed, had disease duration under 2 months, and were aged 18 to 65 years. Amplified regions were TCR beta CDR3 sequences from RNA transcripts. HTBI primers were employed in a first-round RT-PCR of the TCR CDR3. MiXCR was run by TCRdb on the multiplex PCR reads, yielding one entry per CDR3 protein. The sample holds just under 750,000 distinct CDR3 sequences, 30% to 40% seen once. Deletions cut 3 bases from V and 4 bases from J, with 12 bases between. The CDR3 contains 14 residues. With regard to this clonotype: Its matching antigen is unknown.

This sequence was found in a woman in her thirties or forties with Graves' hyperthyroidism. The sequenced material came from blood. The rearrangement links TRBV12-3 or TRBV12-4 to TRBJ2-5; D is unclear. In DNA form, the CDR3 reads TGTGCCAGCAGTTTTTTGGGGTCAGGAGAGACCCAGTACTTC. It yields the protein CASSFLGSGETQYF.